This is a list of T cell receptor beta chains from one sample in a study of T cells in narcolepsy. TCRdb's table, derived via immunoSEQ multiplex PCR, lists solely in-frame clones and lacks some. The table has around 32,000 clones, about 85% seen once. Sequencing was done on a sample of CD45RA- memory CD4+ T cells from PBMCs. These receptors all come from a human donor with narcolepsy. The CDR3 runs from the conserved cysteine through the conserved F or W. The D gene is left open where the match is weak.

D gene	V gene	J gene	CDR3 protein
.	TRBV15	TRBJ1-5	CATSREGGGQPQHF
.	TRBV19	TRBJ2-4	CASSIDIRSAVLAKNIQYF
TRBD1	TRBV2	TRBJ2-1	CASIRTGRTGEQFF
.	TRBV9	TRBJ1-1	CASSVQGGRNTEAFF
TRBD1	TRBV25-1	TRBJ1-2	CASSQTGGTNYGYTF
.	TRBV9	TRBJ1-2	CASSVGWGNYGYTF
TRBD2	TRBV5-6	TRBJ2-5	CASSSPAGGTSYF
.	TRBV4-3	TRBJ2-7	CASSQDPPASYEQYF
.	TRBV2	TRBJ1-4	CASTTALGRNNEKLFF
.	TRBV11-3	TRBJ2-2	CASSLDGTGELFF
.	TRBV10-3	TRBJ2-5	CAIGAGTGTTEGAQYF
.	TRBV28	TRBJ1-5	CASTLPTSLQPQHF
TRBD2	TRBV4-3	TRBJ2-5	CASSQTGTSQETQYF
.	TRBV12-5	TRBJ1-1	CASGPGELLGEAFF
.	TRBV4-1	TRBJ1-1	CASRGLLKGTEAFF
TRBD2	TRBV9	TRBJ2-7	CASSVAGTSVYEQYF
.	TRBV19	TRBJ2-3	CASSDRPTDTQYF
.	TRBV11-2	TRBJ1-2	CASSLEGAAYGYTF
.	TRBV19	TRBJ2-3	CASSIDSTGPPNTDTQYF
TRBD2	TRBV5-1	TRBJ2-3	CASAGTSGGDTQYF
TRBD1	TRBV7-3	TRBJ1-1	CASRFRQGDTEAFF
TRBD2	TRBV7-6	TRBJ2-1	CASSLTGTSGRNEQFF
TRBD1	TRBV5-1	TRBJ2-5	CASSAGQGAISDQYF
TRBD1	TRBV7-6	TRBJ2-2	CASSLAGWGTGNTGELFF
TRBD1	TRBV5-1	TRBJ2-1	CASSFGQAYNEQFF
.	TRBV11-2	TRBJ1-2	CASSPIPRGNNYGYTF
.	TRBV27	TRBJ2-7	CASSSSRLTRTYEQYF
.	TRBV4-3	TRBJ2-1	CASSQPGHANNEQFF
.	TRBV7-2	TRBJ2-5	CASSLGGLETQYF
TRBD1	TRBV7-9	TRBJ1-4	CASSFRQGRELFF
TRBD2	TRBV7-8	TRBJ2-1	CASSSVFSGGLAREQFF
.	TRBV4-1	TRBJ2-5	CASSQMLFGSKETQYF
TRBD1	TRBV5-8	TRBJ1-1	CASVGQAPEAFF
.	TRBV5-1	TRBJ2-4	CASSPTVSKNIQYF
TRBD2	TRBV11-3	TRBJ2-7	CASSLEWGSGGPSYEQYF
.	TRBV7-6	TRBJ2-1	CASSRTRGTANNEQFF
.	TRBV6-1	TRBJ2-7	CASSEVASASPSSYEQYF
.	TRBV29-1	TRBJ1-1	CSSSVGTEAFF
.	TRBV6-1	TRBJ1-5	CASSEQRNSNQPQHF